Reported below is one TCR beta chain. What it binds is unknown. This sample is drawn from a study of blood T cells in healthy people across ages. Overall study results and limits: Per million T cells, TCR beta diversity dropped roughly linearly as age increased.

The V and J ends lost 6 bases and 6 bases respectively, with 15 bases between them. Per the germline V gene, CDR1 is SGDLS and CDR2 is YYNGEE. The CDR3 runs 13 residues. Primers used in a second PCR of roughly 6 to 12 cycles were a sample-barcoded 5' primer and a J-beta primer mix. The template-switch adaptor was a 5' adaptor with 12 random nucleotides. It tagged each cDNA molecule. Each CDR3 protein gets one entry after TCRdb re-called the 5' RACE reads with MiXCR. The data show hundreds of thousands of distinct CDR3 sequences, roughly three fifths seen once. This clonotype was obtained from a man aged 35 to 55 in good health. Specimen: blood. The chain carries TRBV9 and TRBJ1-2, with a weak D call TRBD1 (5 bases). The CDR3 reads CASTNGGLDGYTF. In DNA form, the CDR3 reads TGTGCCAGCACCAACGGGGGACTGGATGGCTACACCTTC. The full variable domain, rest sourced from reference TRBV9 and TRBJ1-2, is DSGVTQTPKHLITATGQRVTLRCSPRSGDLSVYWYQQSLDQGLQFLIQYYNGEERAKGNILERFSAQQFPDLHSELNLSSLELGDSALYFCASTNGGLDGYTFGSGTRLTVV.